The next 26 T cell receptor beta chains were all read from a single sample in a study of cytomegalovirus exposure and HLA in healthy donors. The PCR had 60 Vbeta and 13 Jbeta primers. Repertoires were generated with immunoSEQ multiplex PCR, while TCRdb's copy carries only in-frame clones and drops some. The data contain approximately 160,000 clones, 80% of them seen just once; the ten biggest clones take up under 7.5%. Source material: PBMCs. The receptors were gathered from a man under 40 in good health and CMV-seropositive.

The chain couples TRBV5-3 to TRBJ2-2; 12 bases align to TRBD2. TRBV5-3 counts as an open reading frame of uncertain function. The V and J ends lost 4 bases and 3 bases, in that order; junction bases with no gene match: 13. The CDR3 totals 19 residues. CDR3 in DNA: TGTGCCAGAAGCACCGGACTAGCGGGAAGGTGGGGGTACACCGGGGAGCTGTTTTTT. Its protein is CARSTGLAGRWGYTGELFF.

The rearrangement links TRBV19 to TRBJ2-1, with TRBD1 matching over 10 bases. The CDR3 extends over 16 amino acids. Germline V gene lookup returns CDR1 LNHDA and CDR2 SQIVND (reference sequence). The V and J ends lost 7 bases and 6 bases, in that order; junction bases with no gene match: 12. Written as DNA, the CDR3 is TGTGCCAGTAAGGAAGGGGACTGGACAGGGGGCAATGAGCAGTTCTTC. As protein: CASKEGDWTGGNEQFF.

The V call is TRBV11-2, the J call TRBJ1-1; the D is unclear. The germline V gene has CDR1 SGHAT and CDR2 FQNNGV. The CDR3 extends over 14 amino acids. V was trimmed by 1 base and J by 0 bases, leaving 6 bases between them. The CDR3 DNA is TGTGCCAGCAGCTTAGGAGCTTTGAACACTGAAGCTTTCTTT. It codes for CASSLGALNTEAFF.

The chain employs TRBV19 and TRBJ2-6; TRBD1 aligns across 7 bases. Germline assignment: CDR1 LNHDA and CDR2 SQIVND (reference sequence). J lost 3 bases, V lost 5 bases, and 10 bases had no gene match. The CDR3 has 17 residues. The CDR3, as DNA: TGTGCCAGTAGTTCGGACAGGTATTTACTTGGGGCCAACGTCCTGACTTTC. It translates to CASSSDRYLLGANVLTF.

The chain couples TRBV5-8 to TRBJ1-5; D not certain. The CDR3 consists of 14 residues. Germline CDR1 reads SGHTS; CDR2 reads YDEGEE. V was pared by 0 bases and J by 6 bases, with 10 bases between. The CDR3 sequence: CASSLVPGGQPQHF. As DNA, the CDR3 is TGTGCCAGCAGCTTGGTACCGGGAGGTCAGCCCCAGCATTTT.

The chain is built from TRBV10-2 and TRBJ2-7; the D is unclear. The CDR3 is 13 amino acids. Germline-derived CDR1 and CDR2 are WSHSY and SAAADI. V dropped 7 bases and J dropped 2 bases, with 12 bases sitting between them. The CDR3 spells CASMVEIAYEQYF. CDR3 sequence (DNA): TGCGCCAGCATGGTAGAGATAGCCTACGAGCAGTACTTC.

The chain links TRBV20-1 to TRBJ2-1; possible D gene TRBD1, 6 bases. This CDR3 has 11 amino acids. Trimming cost V 3 bases and J 13 bases, with 13 bases left between them. The germline V gene encodes CDR1 DFQATT and CDR2 SNEGSKA (reference sequence). The CDR3 here is CSASRGQLQFF. In DNA, the CDR3 is TGCAGTGCTAGCCGCGGACAGTTACAGTTCTTC.

The chain has TRBV30 and TRBJ1-3; D call uncertain. V was clipped by 8 bases and J by 8 bases, with 16 bases between them. The CDR3 consists of 12 residues. Germline assignment: CDR1 GTSNPN and CDR2 SVGIG (reference sequence). In DNA, the CDR3 is TGTGCCGGTGGGCACTTCGGGGACACCATATATTTT. Its translation is CAGGHFGDTIYF.

The CDR3 spells CASSLIIAGGLGEQFF. The CDR3 bases are TGCGCCAGCAGCTTGATTATAGCGGGAGGGCTCGGTGAGCAGTTCTTC. V gene TRBV5-1 combines with J gene TRBJ2-1, with 11 bases matching TRBD2. Germline V CDR1 and CDR2: SGHRS, YFSETQ. V was clipped by 1 base and J by 9 bases; unmatched bases: 9. The CDR3 totals 16 residues.

J is TRBJ1-5 and V is TRBV19, with unresolved D. This CDR3 comprises 14 residues. CDR1 is LNHDA, CDR2 SQIVND, per germline (reference sequence). The V end lost 6 bases, the J end lost 6 bases, and 15 bases lay between the germline ends. The chain's CDR3 is CASRTDGEGQPQHF. The CDR3 DNA reads as TGTGCCAGTAGAACGGACGGGGAGGGTCAGCCCCAGCATTTT.

V and J are TRBV6-5 and TRBJ2-4, with TRBD2 identical over 14 bases. With V trimmed by 0 bases and J by 7 bases, 2 bases remained unmatched. Germline assignment: CDR1 MNHEY and CDR2 SVGAGI. The CDR3 length is 16 residues. In DNA form, the CDR3 reads TGTGCCAGCAGTTACTCGACTAGCGGGGGGGGCAACATTCAGTACTTC. Translation: CASSYSTSGGGNIQYF.

This chain joins TRBV29-1 and TRBJ1-1; D gene ambiguous. The CDR3 spans 12 residues. V lost 3 bases and J 2 bases, leaving 7 bases between the germline ends. The V gene's germline CDR1 is SQVTM and CDR2 ANQGSEA. The CDR3 loop is CSVEGLNTEAFF. The CDR3 nucleotides are TGCAGCGTTGAGGGCCTCAACACTGAAGCTTTCTTT.

The chain is built from TRBV5-1 and TRBJ2-4, with TRBD2 matching 9 bases. CDR1 and CDR2 (germline): SGHRS, YFSETQ. This CDR3 has 16 residues. Trimming at V came to 2 bases and at J to 8 bases, leaving 11 bases not matched to a gene. CDR3 sequence: CASSLSSGTLADIQYF. The CDR3 DNA sequence: TGCGCCAGCAGCTTATCTAGCGGGACGCTGGCGGACATTCAGTACTTC.

V and J are TRBV5-6 and TRBJ1-3; tentative D call: TRBD1 (6 bases). CDR1 SGHDT and CDR2 YYEEEE come from the germline V gene. The CDR3 contains 15 residues. V was pared by 4 bases and J by 3 bases, with 14 bases between. Here the CDR3 reads CASSRLRTVGNTIYF. DNA of the CDR3: TGTGCCAGCAGCCGATTAAGGACAGTTGGAAACACCATATATTTT. The whole variable domain, remainder taken from reference TRBV5-6 and TRBJ1-3, is DAGVTQSPTHLIKTRGQQVTLRCSPKSGHDTVSWYQQALGQGPQFIFQYYEEEERQRGNFPDRFSGHQFPNYSSELNVNALLLGDSALYLCASSRLRTVGNTIYFGEGSWLTVV.

The V and J genes are TRBV7-2 and TRBJ2-7; 9 nucleotides match TRBD2. The CDR3 is 19 residues long. The V segment lost 1 base and the J segment 7 bases; nucleotides outside the gene matches: 20. Per the germline V gene, CDR1 is SGHTA and CDR2 is FQGNSA. The DNA for the CDR3 is TGTGCCAGCAGCTTAGGCGGGGGGGTTGGCGGGAGGTCTGCGTGGGAGCAGTACTTC. Encoded protein: CASSLGGGVGGRSAWEQYF.

The gene calls are TRBV7-2 and TRBJ1-2, with 8 bases identical to TRBD1. Per the germline V gene, CDR1 is SGHTA and CDR2 is FQGNSA. The CDR3 sequence is 14 residues long. V lost 4 bases to trimming and J lost 2 bases; unmatched junction nucleotides: 3. CDR3 DNA: TGTGCCAGCAGCTCACAGGGGGGGAACTATGGCTACACCTTC. Protein sequence: CASSSQGGNYGYTF.

V gene TRBV18 combines with J gene TRBJ1-3, with D tentatively TRBD1 (5 bases). The ends were cut back, 4 bases at V and 0 bases at J, with 10 bases in the middle. There are 15 residues in the CDR3. In germline, CDR1 is KGHSH, CDR2 LQKENI. CDR3 region: CASSLRQISGNTIYF. CDR3 DNA sequence: TGTGCCAGCTCACTCCGACAGATCTCTGGAAACACCATATATTTT.

The CDR3 loop is CASSLGPGQEAKNIQYF. DNA of the CDR3: TGTGCCAGCAGCTTGGGACCGGGACAGGAAGCCAAAAACATTCAGTACTTC. V and J are TRBV5-6 and TRBJ2-4, with 8 bases aligning to TRBD1. The V segment lost 0 bases and the J segment 0 bases; nucleotides outside the gene matches: 5. The CDR3 totals 17 residues. Germline-derived CDR1 and CDR2 are SGHDT and YYEEEE.

The chain uses TRBV11-3 and TRBJ2-2, with 8 nucleotides matching TRBD1. The germline CDR1 and CDR2 sequences are SGHNT and YENEEA. The CDR3 totals 15 residues. After removal of 5 bases from V and 5 bases from J, the junction contained 7 bases not matched to a gene. The DNA of the CDR3 is TGTGCCAGCAGCCTGACAGGGGTGGGGACCGGGGAGCTGTTTTTT. Its translation: CASSLTGVGTGELFF.

The gene calls are TRBV7-9 and TRBJ2-1, with 8 bases aligning to TRBD1. CDR3 size: 15 residues. Per the germline V gene, CDR1 is SEHNR and CDR2 is FQNEAQ (reference sequence). V shed 2 bases, J shed 7 bases, and the junction held 7 bases outside the gene matches. The DNA of the CDR3 is TGTGCCAGCAGCTTACGCCAGGGGGACAGGAATGAGCAGTTCTTC. Its translation: CASSLRQGDRNEQFF.

J is TRBJ1-3 and V is TRBV5-1; 8 nucleotides agree with TRBD1. This CDR3 has 14 residues. Trimming took 0 bases from V and 7 from J; bases not matched to a gene: 3. Germline V gene lookup returns CDR1 SGHRS and CDR2 YFSETQ. CDR3 in DNA: TGCGCCAGCAGCTTGGTGCAGGGGGCGAACACCATATATTTT. Its protein is CASSLVQGANTIYF.

The V call is TRBV6-1, the J call TRBJ2-7; TRBD2 is a possible D gene (6 bases). The germline gives CDR1 MNHNS, CDR2 SASEGT. V shed 3 bases and J shed 5 bases, with 17 bases lying between them. There are 15 residues in the CDR3. The CDR3 region has the DNA TGTGCCAGCAGTGACCTAGGTGGGAGGTGGGACGAGCAGTACTTC. This sequence encodes CASSDLGGRWDEQYF.

J is TRBJ2-2 and V is TRBV2; 10 bases fit TRBD2. The germline V gene encodes CDR1 SNHLY and CDR2 FYNNEI. CDR3 length equals 16 residues. After removal of 4 bases from V and 5 bases from J, the junction contained 7 bases not matched to a gene. The CDR3 bases are TGTGCCAGCAGTGGAAGCGGGAGGGCCCCAACCGGGGAGCTGTTTTTT. It codes for CASSGSGRAPTGELFF.

This clone appeared a few times. The chain is built from TRBV5-1 and TRBJ2-5; 9 nucleotides line up with TRBD2. The CDR3 runs 18 residues. The V segment lost 1 base and the J segment 5 bases; nucleotides outside the gene matches: 15. CDR1 and CDR2 (germline): SGHRS, YFSETQ. The CDR3 here is CASSLNSRLAVYRETQYF. CDR3 in DNA: TGCGCCAGCAGCTTGAATTCCCGACTAGCGGTTTATAGGGAGACCCAGTACTTC. The complete variable domain, with remaining parts taken from reference TRBV5-1 and TRBJ2-5, reads KAGVTQTPRYLIKTRGQQVTLSCSPISGHRSVSWYQQTPGQGLQFLFEYFSETQRNKGNFPGRFSGRQFSNSRSEMNVSTLELGDSALYLCASSLNSRLAVYRETQYFGPGTRLLVL.

This chain links TRBV28 with TRBJ2-7; 11 nucleotides match TRBD2. J lost 1 base, V lost 3 bases, and 8 bases had no gene match. This CDR3 is 17 amino acids long. From germline, CDR1 is MDHEN and CDR2 SYDVKM. CDR3 region: CASSFPRPSGRSYEQYF. CDR3 bases: TGTGCCAGCAGTTTTCCCCGACCTAGCGGGAGGTCCTACGAGCAGTACTTC.

The chain employs TRBV19 and TRBJ1-6; 7 bases are shared with TRBD1. There are 14 residues in the CDR3. J gave up 9 bases and V 4 bases, and 6 bases lay outside the gene matches. Germline-derived CDR1 and CDR2 are LNHDA and SQIVND (reference sequence). This CDR3 reads CASSNDRVSSPLHF. The CDR3 DNA is TGTGCCAGTAGTAACGACAGGGTGAGTTCACCCCTCCACTTT. Looking up the rest from reference TRBV19 and TRBJ1-6 gives the full variable domain: DGGITQSPKYLFRKEGQNVTLSCEQNLNHDAMYWYRQDPGQGLRLIYYSQIVNDFQKGDIAEGYSVSREKKESFPLTVTSAQKNPTAFYLCASSNDRVSSPLHFGNGTRLTVT.